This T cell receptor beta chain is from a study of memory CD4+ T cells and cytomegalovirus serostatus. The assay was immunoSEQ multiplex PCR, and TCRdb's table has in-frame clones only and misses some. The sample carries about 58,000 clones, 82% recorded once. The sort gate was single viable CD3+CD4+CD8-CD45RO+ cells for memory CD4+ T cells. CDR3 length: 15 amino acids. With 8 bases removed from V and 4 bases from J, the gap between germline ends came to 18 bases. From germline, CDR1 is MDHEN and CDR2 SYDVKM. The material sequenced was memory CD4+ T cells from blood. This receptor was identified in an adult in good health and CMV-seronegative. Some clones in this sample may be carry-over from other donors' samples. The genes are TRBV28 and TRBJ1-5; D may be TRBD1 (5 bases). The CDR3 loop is CASHAGGGGNQPQHF. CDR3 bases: TGTGCCAGCCACGCGGGGGGGGGTGGAAATCAGCCCCAGCATTTT.